These T cell receptor beta chains were read from a single sample in a study of blood T cell repertoires in COVID-19. TCRdb keeps only in-frame clones here, not all; method: immunoSEQ multiplex PCR. Here the sample spans 220,000 or so clones, 84% being singletons. Sequences were obtained from PBMCs or T cells enriched from blood (not recorded which). Receptors were obtained from a woman aged 40 to 50 who had recovered from COVID-19. Both conserved end residues are part of each CDR3. D genes are given only for firm matches. Clone size is shown for a subset of rows, as once, few, many or a class of expanded clone.

TRBV2	TRBD2	TRBJ2-5	NA	TGTGCCAGTCAGCGGGAGGGCCTCGAGACCCAGTACTTC	CASQREGLETQYF
TRBV18	NA	TRBJ1-2	NA	TGTGCCAGCTCACCACCGGGGGCCTATGGCTACACCTTC	CASSPPGAYGYTF
TRBV11-2	TRBD2	TRBJ2-1	NA	TGTGCCAGCAGAACCTGGACTAGCGGGAGGGACTACAATGAGCAGTTCTTC	CASRTWTSGRDYNEQFF
TRBV10-1	NA	TRBJ1-3	few	TGCGCCAACCGGGAAGTCTCTGGAAACACCATATATTTT	CANREVSGNTIYF
TRBV3-1/TRBV3-2	TRBD1	TRBJ1-2	once	TGTGCCAGCAGCCTGGGACAGCCCTATGGCTACACCTTC	CASSLGQPYGYTF
TRBV5-6	TRBD1	TRBJ2-1	NA	TGTGCCAGCAGCCCCCTCGGGACAGGGAATATGAATGAGCAGTTCTTC	CASSPLGTGNMNEQFF
TRBV30	NA	TRBJ1-4	NA	TGTGCCTGGAGTAGCGAGCGCTCGGAAAAACTGTTTTTT	CAWSSERSEKLFF
TRBV2	NA	TRBJ2-3	NA	TGTGCCAGCAGTGGGATAAGGCCTAGCGCCTTTAGCACAGATACGCAGTATTTT	CASSGIRPSAFSTDTQYF
TRBV7-7	TRBD2	TRBJ2-5	NA	TGTGCCAGCAGCCCGGGACTAGCGGGAGGTAAAGAGACCCAGTACTTC	CASSPGLAGGKETQYF
TRBV19	TRBD2	TRBJ2-2	NA	TGTGCCAGTAGTATCCACTCCGTTAGCGGGAGGCGGGCCGGGGAGCTGTTTTTT	CASSIHSVSGRRAGELFF
TRBV13	TRBD2	TRBJ2-2	NA	TGTGCCAGCAGCTTAGGGCTAGCGGAACCGAACACCGGGGAGCTGTTTTTT	CASSLGLAEPNTGELFF
TRBV25-1	NA	TRBJ2-7	once	TGTGCCAGCAGTGAATATGGGGCAGGGGTCCTACGGGGGCAGTACTTC	CASSEYGAGVLRGQYF
TRBV30	NA	TRBJ1-3	NA	TGTGCCTGGCAACAGAGCTCTGGAAACACCATATATTTT	CAWQQSSGNTIYF
TRBV7-2	TRBD1	TRBJ2-5	NA	TGTGCCAGCAGCTTGGACAGGGCGGAGACCCAGTACTTC	CASSLDRAETQYF
TRBV2	TRBD1	TRBJ2-3	few	TGTGCCAGCAGGACAGGGGGCACAGATACGCAGTATTTT	CASRTGGTDTQYF
TRBV5-1	NA	TRBJ2-1	NA	TGCGCCAGCAGCTTGGTCGCGACTACCAACAATGAGCAGTTCTTC	CASSLVATTNNEQFF